Ten or more counts support the clone carrying this T cell receptor beta chain. V gave up 6 bases and J gave up 6 bases, with 17 bases separating them. Germline CDR1 and CDR2: DFQATT and SNEGSKA (reference sequence). There are 14 residues in the CDR3. This sample was included in a study of T-cell reconstitution after alpha-beta-depleted transplantation in children. Construction of the TCRbeta library involved unique molecular identifiers. TCRdb itself ran the PCR reads through MiXCR, one entry per CDR3 protein. The sample carries around 600,000 distinct CDR3 sequences, around a sixth recorded once. The rearrangement joins TRBV20-1 to TRBJ2-2; weak D call: TRBD2 (7 bases). The sequences come from PBMCs from the stem cell graft donor, collected from the stem cell graft. This receptor was taken from a human donor who donated a stem cell graft to a child with acute myeloid leukemia. In DNA form, the CDR3 reads TGCAGTGCCTCGCCGGGGGGCTTGGCCGGGGAGCTGTTTTTT. Encoded protein: CSASPGGLAGELFF.